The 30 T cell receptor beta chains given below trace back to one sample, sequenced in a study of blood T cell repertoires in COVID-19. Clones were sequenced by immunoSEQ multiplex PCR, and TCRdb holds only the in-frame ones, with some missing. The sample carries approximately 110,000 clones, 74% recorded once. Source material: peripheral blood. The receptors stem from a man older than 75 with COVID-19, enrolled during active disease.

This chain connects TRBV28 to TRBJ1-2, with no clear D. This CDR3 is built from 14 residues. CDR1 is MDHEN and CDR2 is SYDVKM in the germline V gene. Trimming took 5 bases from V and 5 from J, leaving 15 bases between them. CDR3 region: CASSLLGTSYGYTF. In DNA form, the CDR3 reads TGTGCCAGCAGTCTTCTTGGCACATCTTATGGCTACACCTTC.

CDR3 bases: TGTGCCAGCAGCACCAGGAACACTGAAGCTTTCTTT. Residues: CASSTRNTEAFF. V usage is TRBV7-2 and J usage is TRBJ1-1; D is unclear. This CDR3 spans 12 amino acids. Germline values: CDR1 SGHTA, CDR2 FQGNSA. V lost 5 bases and J 1 base, leaving 5 bases between the germline ends.

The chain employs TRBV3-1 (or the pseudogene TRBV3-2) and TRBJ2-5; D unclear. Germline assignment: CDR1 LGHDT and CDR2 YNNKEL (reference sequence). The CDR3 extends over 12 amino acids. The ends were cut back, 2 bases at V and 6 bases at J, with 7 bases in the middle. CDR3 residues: CASSQYAKTQYF. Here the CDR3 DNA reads TGTGCCAGCAGCCAATATGCGAAGACCCAGTACTTC.

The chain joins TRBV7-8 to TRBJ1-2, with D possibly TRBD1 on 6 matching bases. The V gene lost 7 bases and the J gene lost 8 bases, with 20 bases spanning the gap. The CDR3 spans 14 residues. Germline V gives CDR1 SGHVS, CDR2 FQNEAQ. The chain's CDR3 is CASTLGWTVEGYTF. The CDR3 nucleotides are TGTGCCAGCACCCTAGGGTGGACAGTTGAAGGCTACACCTTC. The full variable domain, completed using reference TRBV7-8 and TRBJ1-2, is GAGVSQSPRYKVAKRGQDVALRCDPISGHVSLFWYQQALGQGPEFLTYFQNEAQLDKSGLPSDRFFAERPEGSVSTLKIQRTQQEDSAVYLCASTLGWTVEGYTFGSGTRLTVV.

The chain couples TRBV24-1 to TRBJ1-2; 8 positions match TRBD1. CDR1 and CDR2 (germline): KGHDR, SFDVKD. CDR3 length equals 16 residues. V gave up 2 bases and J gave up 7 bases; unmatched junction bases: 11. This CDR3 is CATSDWAGGRGGGYTF. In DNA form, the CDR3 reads TGTGCCACCAGTGATTGGGCAGGGGGCCGTGGTGGTGGCTACACCTTC.

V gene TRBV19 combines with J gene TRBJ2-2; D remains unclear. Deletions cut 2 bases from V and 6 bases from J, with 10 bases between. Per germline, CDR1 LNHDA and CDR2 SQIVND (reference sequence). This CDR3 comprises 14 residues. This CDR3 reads CASSIRSIAGELFF. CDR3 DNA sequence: TGTGCCAGTAGTATAAGGAGTATAGCCGGGGAGCTGTTTTTT.

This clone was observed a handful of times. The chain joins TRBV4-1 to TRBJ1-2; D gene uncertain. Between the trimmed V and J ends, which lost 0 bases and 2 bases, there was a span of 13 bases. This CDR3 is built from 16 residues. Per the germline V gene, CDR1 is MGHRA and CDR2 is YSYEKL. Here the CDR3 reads CASSQDPVLTNYGYTF. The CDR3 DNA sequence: TGCGCCAGCAGCCAAGATCCGGTCCTTACGAACTATGGCTACACCTTC.

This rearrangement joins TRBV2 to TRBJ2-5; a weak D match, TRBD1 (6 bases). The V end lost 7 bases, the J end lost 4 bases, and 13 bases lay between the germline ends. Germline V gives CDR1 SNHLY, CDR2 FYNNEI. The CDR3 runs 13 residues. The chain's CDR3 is CASMREGGETQYF. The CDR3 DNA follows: TGTGCCAGCATGCGAGAAGGGGGAGAGACCCAGTACTTC.

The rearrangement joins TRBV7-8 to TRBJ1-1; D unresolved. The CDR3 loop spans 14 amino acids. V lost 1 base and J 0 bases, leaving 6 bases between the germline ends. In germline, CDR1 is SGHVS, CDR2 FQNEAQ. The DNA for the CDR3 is TGTGCCAGCAGCTTAGTCGACATGAACACTGAAGCTTTCTTT. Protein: CASSLVDMNTEAFF.

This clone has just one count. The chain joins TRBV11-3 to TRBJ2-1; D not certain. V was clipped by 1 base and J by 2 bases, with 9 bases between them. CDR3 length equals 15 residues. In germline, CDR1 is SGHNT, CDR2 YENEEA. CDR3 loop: CASSLVTVPYNEQFF. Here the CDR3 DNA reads TGTGCCAGCAGCTTAGTTACGGTTCCCTACAATGAGCAGTTCTTC.

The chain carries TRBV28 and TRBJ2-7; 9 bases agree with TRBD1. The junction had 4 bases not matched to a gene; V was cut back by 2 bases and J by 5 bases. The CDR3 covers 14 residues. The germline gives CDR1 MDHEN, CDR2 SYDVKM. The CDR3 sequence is CASSLTGGWNEQYF. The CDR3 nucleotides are TGTGCCAGCAGTTTAACAGGGGGCTGGAACGAGCAGTACTTC.

The CDR3 loop reads CASSEYVGQGNGYTF. In DNA, the CDR3 is TGTGCCAGCAGTGAATACGTGGGACAGGGGAATGGCTACACCTTC. The V call is TRBV6-1, the J call TRBJ1-2, with 10 nucleotides matching TRBD1. Trimming at V came to 2 bases and at J to 6 bases, leaving 6 bases not matched to a gene. Germline V gene data show CDR1 as MNHNS and CDR2 as SASEGT. The CDR3 runs to 15 residues.

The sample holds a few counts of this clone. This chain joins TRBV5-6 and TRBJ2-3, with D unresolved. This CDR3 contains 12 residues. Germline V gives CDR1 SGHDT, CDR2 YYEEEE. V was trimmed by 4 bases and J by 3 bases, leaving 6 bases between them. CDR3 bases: TGTGCCAGCAGCGCGGTTACAGATACGCAGTATTTT. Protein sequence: CASSAVTDTQYF.

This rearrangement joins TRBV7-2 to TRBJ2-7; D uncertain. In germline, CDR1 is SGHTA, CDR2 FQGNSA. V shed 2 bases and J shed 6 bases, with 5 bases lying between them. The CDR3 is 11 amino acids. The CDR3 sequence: CASSLFSEQYF. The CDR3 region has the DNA TGTGCCAGCAGCTTATTCAGCGAGCAGTACTTC.

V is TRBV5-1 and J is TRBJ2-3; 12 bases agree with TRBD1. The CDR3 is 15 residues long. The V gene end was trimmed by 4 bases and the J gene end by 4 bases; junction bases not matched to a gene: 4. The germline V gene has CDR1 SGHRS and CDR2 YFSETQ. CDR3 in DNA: TGCGCCAGCAGCAAGGGACAGGGGGCATCAGATACGCAGTATTTT. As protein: CASSKGQGASDTQYF.

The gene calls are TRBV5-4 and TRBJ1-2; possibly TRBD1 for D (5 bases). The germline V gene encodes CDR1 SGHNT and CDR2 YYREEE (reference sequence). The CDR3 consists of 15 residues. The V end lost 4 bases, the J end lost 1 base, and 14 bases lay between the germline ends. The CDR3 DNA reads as TGTGCCAGCAGCCCCCGGCAGGGCATTAACTATGGCTACACCTTC. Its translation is CASSPRQGINYGYTF.

This CDR3 reads CASSTGQGNTEAFF. For the CDR3, the DNA is TGTGCCAGCAGCACGGGACAGGGGAACACTGAAGCTTTCTTT. The chain is built from TRBV28 and TRBJ1-1, with 9 positions matching TRBD1. The V gene's germline CDR1 is MDHEN and CDR2 SYDVKM. Losses at the gene ends were 6 bases for V and 1 base for J; bases not matched to a gene: 3. The CDR3 runs to 14 residues.

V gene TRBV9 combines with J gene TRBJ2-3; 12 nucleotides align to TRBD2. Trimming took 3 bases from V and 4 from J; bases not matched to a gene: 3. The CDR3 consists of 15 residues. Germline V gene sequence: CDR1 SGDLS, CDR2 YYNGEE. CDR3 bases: TGTGCCAGCAGCGGGGCTAGCGGGAGGGCAGATACGCAGTATTTT. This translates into CASSGASGRADTQYF.

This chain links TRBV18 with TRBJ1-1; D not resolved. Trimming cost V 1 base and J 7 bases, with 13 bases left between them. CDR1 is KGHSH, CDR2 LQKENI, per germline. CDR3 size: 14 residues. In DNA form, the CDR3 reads TGTGCCAGCTCACCACTACGGGGTGACATTGAAGCTTTCTTT. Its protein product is CASSPLRGDIEAFF.

The CDR3, as DNA: TGTGCCAGCAGTTTCTTGGGGGAGGGTAGAGAGACCCAGTACTTC. Translated, it gives CASSFLGEGRETQYF. This chain links TRBV28 with TRBJ2-5, with TRBD2 matching 7 bases. Germline V gene sequence: CDR1 MDHEN, CDR2 SYDVKM. The CDR3 totals 15 residues. V lost 3 bases and J lost 4; bases outside the gene matches: 8.

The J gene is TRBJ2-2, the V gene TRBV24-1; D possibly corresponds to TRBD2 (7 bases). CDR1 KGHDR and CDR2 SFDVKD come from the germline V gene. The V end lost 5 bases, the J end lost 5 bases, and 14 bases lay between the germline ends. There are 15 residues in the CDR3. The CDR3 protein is CATSASGQGTGELFF. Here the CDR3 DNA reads TGTGCCACCAGTGCTAGCGGCCAGGGGACCGGGGAGCTGTTTTTT.

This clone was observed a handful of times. CDR3 in DNA: TGTGCCAGTAGGGGGCCTAGCGGATACAATGAGCAGTTCTTC. This sequence encodes CASRGPSGYNEQFF. This chain connects TRBV19 to TRBJ2-1; 7 bases agree with TRBD2. The J segment lost 4 bases and the V segment lost 6 bases, leaving 6 bases of the junction unmatched. The CDR3 covers 14 residues. Per germline, CDR1 LNHDA and CDR2 SQIVND (reference sequence).

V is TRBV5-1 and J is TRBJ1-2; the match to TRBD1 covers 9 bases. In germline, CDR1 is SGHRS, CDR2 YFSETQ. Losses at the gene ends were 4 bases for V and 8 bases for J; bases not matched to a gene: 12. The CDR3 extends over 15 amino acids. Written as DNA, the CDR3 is TGCGCCAGCAGCCCGGGGGACAGGGAAATTGTAGGCTACACCTTC. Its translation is CASSPGDREIVGYTF.

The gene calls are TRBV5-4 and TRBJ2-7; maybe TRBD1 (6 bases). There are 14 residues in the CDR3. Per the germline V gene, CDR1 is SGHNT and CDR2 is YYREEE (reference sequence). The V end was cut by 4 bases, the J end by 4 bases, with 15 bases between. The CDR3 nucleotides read TGTGCCAGCAGCCCGGTCGGCAGGGGATACGAGCAGTACTTC. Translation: CASSPVGRGYEQYF.

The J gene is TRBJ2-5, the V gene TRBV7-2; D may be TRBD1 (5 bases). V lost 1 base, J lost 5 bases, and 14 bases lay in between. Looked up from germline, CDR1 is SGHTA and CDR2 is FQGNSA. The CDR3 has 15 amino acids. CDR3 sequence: CASSLGPDIWETQYF. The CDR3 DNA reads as TGTGCCAGCAGCTTAGGTCCGGACATTTGGGAGACCCAGTACTTC.

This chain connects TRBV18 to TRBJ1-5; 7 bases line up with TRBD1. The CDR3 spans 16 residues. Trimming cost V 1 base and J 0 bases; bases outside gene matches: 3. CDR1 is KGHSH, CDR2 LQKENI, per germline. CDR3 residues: CASSPQGQLSNQPQHF. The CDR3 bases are TGTGCCAGCTCACCACAGGGACAGCTTAGCAATCAGCCCCAGCATTTT.

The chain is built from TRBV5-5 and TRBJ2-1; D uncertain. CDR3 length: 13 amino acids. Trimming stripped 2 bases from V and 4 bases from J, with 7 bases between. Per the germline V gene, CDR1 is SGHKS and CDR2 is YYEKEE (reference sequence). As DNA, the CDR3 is TGTGCCAGCAGCTTCGGTCCGTACAATGAGCAGTTCTTC. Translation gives CASSFGPYNEQFF.

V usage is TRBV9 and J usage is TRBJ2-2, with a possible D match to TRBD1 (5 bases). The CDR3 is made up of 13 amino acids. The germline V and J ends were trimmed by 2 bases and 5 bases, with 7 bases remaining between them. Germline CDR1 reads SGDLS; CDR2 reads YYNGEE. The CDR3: CASSVQGTGELFF. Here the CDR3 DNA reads TGTGCCAGCAGCGTCCAGGGTACCGGGGAGCTGTTTTTT. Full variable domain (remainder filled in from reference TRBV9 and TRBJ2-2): DSGVTQTPKHLITATGQRVTLRCSPRSGDLSVYWYQQSLDQGLQFLIQYYNGEERAKGNILERFSAQQFPDLHSELNLSSLELGDSALYFCASSVQGTGELFFGEGSRLTVL.

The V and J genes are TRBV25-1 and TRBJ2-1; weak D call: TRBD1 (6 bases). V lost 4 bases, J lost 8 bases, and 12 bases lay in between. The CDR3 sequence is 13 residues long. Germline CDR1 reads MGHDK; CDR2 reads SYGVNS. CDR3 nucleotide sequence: TGTGCCAGCAGTGTGGGGGCTAGGGATGAGCAGTTCTTC. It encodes CASSVGARDEQFF.

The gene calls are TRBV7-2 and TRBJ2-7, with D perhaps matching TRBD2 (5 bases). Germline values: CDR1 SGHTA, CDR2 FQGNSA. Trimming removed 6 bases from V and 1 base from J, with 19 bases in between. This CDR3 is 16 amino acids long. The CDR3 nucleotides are TGTGCCAGCAGACTTGTAAGAGGAGGCCTTTCCTACGAGCAGTACTTC. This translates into CASRLVRGGLSYEQYF. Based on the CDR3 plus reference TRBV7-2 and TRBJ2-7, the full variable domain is GAGVSQSPSNKVTEKGKDVELRCDPISGHTALYWYRQSLGQGLEFLIYFQGNSAPDKSGLPSDRFSAERTGGSVSTLTIQRTQQEDSAVYLCASRLVRGGLSYEQYFGPGTRLTVT.